The 27 T cell receptor beta chains listed next were all sequenced from one sample in a study of T cell repertoires in cytomegalovirus infection. TCRdb redid the calling of the reads with MiXCR, one entry per CDR3 protein. The table lists hundreds of thousands of distinct CDR3 sequences, 15% to 20% of them singletons, with roughly 8.7% in the top ten. Sequences were obtained from PBMCs. Every receptor here comes from a human donor in good health (CMV status not recorded). Some clones in this sample may be carry-over from other donors' samples.

This clonotype turned up a few times. CDR3 coding DNA: TGCAGTGCTAGAGATGGGAGCGGACAAGAGACCCAGTACTTC. Protein: CSARDGSGQETQYF. This chain links TRBV20-1 with TRBJ2-5; the D gene is possibly TRBD2 (5 bases). The CDR3 has 14 amino acids. With 0 bases removed from V and 2 bases from J, the gap between germline ends came to 10 bases. Per the germline V gene, CDR1 is DFQATT and CDR2 is SNEGSKA (reference sequence).

The rearrangement links TRBV7-9 to TRBJ2-7; perhaps TRBD2 as D (6 bases). The CDR3 length is 11 residues. Germline CDR1 is SEHNR and CDR2 is FQNEAQ (reference sequence). V was pared by 8 bases and J by 7 bases, with 12 bases between. The CDR3 protein is CASERAGEQYF. CDR3 nucleotide sequence: TGTGCCAGCGAGCGGGCAGGGGAGCAGTACTTC.

This clonotype was seen many times. The chain employs TRBV6-5 and TRBJ2-2; D gene ambiguous. CDR1 is MNHEY and CDR2 is SVGAGI in the germline V gene. Trimming took 0 bases from V and 11 from J, leaving 13 bases between them. The CDR3 consists of 14 residues. This chain's CDR3 is CASSYSIIEGELFF. The CDR3 coding sequence is TGTGCCAGCAGTTACTCTATAATAGAAGGCGAGCTGTTTTTT.

This clonotype was found many times. The gene calls are TRBV7-2 and TRBJ1-2, with a possible D match to TRBD1 (6 bases). CDR1 and CDR2 (germline): SGHTA, FQGNSA. The CDR3 is 12 amino acids. The V end lost 4 bases, the J end lost 7 bases, and 10 bases lay between the germline ends. The CDR3: CASSSTGFGYTF. The CDR3, as DNA: TGTGCCAGCAGCTCTACAGGGTTTGGCTACACCTTC.

J is TRBJ2-2 and V is TRBV7-8, with D perhaps TRBD2 (6 bases). This CDR3 comprises 16 residues. Looked up from germline, CDR1 is SGHVS and CDR2 is FQNEAQ. Between the trimmed V and J ends, which lost 1 base and 6 bases, there was a span of 15 bases. Written as DNA, the CDR3 is TGTGCCAGCAGCTTAGAGCTAGCGCGTCCGTCCGGGGAGCTGTTTTTT. Residues: CASSLELARPSGELFF.

In its sample, this clonotype was seen a few times. The chain employs TRBV20-1 and TRBJ1-2; D unclear. CDR3 length: 14 amino acids. V lost 5 bases and J 1 base, leaving 14 bases between the germline ends. Looked up from germline, CDR1 is DFQATT and CDR2 is SNEGSKA (reference sequence). CDR3 amino acids: CSAAPRGGNYGYTF. For the CDR3, the DNA is TGCAGTGCTGCCCCCCGGGGTGGTAACTATGGCTACACCTTC.

The sample holds a few counts of this clonotype. This rearrangement joins TRBV7-9 to TRBJ1-1; D gene unclear. The CDR3 has 10 amino acids. Germline CDR1 SEHNR, CDR2 FQNEAQ (reference sequence). V dropped 10 bases and J dropped 3 bases, with 6 bases sitting between them. As DNA, the CDR3 is TGTGCCACCCCTGACACTGAAGCTTTCTTT. Its translation: CATPDTEAFF. Supplemented by reference TRBV7-9 and TRBJ1-1, the full variable domain reads DTGVSQNPRHKITKRGQNVTFRCDPISEHNRLYWYRQTLGQGPEFLTYFQNEAQLEKSRLLSDRFSAERPKGSFSTLEIQRTEQGDSAMYLCATPDTEAFFGQGTRLTVV.

This clonotype was counted ten times or more. V gene TRBV7-2 combines with J gene TRBJ2-3, with D tentatively TRBD1 (5 bases). Between the trimmed V and J ends, which lost 2 bases and 6 bases, there was a span of 12 bases. The CDR3 is 14 residues long. Per the germline V gene, CDR1 is SGHTA and CDR2 is FQGNSA. The CDR3 sequence is CASSLSGPGDTQYF. In nucleotides, the CDR3 is TGTGCCAGCAGCTTATCCGGGCCAGGGGATACGCAGTATTTT.

This clonotype was observed a handful of times. The chain links TRBV6-5 to TRBJ2-7; D not resolved. CDR1 is MNHEY, CDR2 SVGAGI, per germline. The V gene lost 0 bases and the J gene lost 4 bases, with 13 bases spanning the gap. This CDR3 is 15 amino acids long. The CDR3 loop reads CASSYSLPRGYEQYF. The CDR3 DNA sequence: TGTGCCAGCAGTTACTCGCTCCCCAGAGGTTACGAGCAGTACTTC.

The chain has TRBV20-1 and TRBJ2-3, with D tentatively TRBD2 (5 bases). V lost 6 bases to trimming and J lost 2 bases, with 21 bases between them. This CDR3 has 16 amino acids. Germline V gene sequence: CDR1 DFQATT, CDR2 SNEGSKA (reference sequence). The CDR3 region is CSALLVGAEYTDTQYF. Here the CDR3 DNA reads TGCAGTGCCCTCCTCGTAGGAGCGGAGTACACAGATACGCAGTATTTT.

Comment on this clonotype: A much larger clone is a single base away; this may be a read error. The V and J genes are TRBV7-2 and TRBJ1-3; D call uncertain. Trimming pared 2 bases from V and 0 bases from J, leaving 8 bases between. CDR3 size: 15 residues. Germline V lookup: CDR1 SGHTA, CDR2 FQGNSA. The CDR3 loop reads CTSSLLAISGNTIYF. CDR3 DNA: TGTACCAGCAGCTTACTCGCGATCTCTGGAAACACCATATATTTT.

The chain employs TRBV10-3 and TRBJ2-2; 8 bases map to TRBD1. The germline V gene has CDR1 ENHRY and CDR2 SYGVKD. V was pared by 8 bases and J by 1 base, with 6 bases of the junction left unmatched. The CDR3 loop spans 15 amino acids. The CDR3 here is CAIGGQGWNTGELFF. The CDR3, as DNA: TGTGCCATCGGAGGACAGGGTTGGAACACCGGGGAGCTGTTTTTT.

This clonotype was seen a few times. V gene TRBV7-2 combines with J gene TRBJ1-2; TRBD1 might be the D (6 bases). Germline-derived CDR1 and CDR2 are SGHTA and FQGNSA. CDR3 length: 14 residues. V was cut by 8 bases and J by 4 bases, with 17 bases left in between. The CDR3 DNA is TGTGCCAGCTCTCTAGTGGGGGGCACCTATGGCTACACCTTC. Residues: CASSLVGGTYGYTF.

This clonotype was counted a few times. This chain links TRBV6-2 or TRBV6-3 with TRBJ2-7, with unresolved D. With 5 bases removed from V and 2 bases from J, the gap between germline ends came to 16 bases. This CDR3 has 15 residues. Germline loops: CDR1 MNHEY, CDR2 SVGEGT. CDR3 bases: TGTGCCAGCAGTCCTCTGGCGGCGACCCCCTACGAGCAGTACTTC. Translating gives CASSPLAATPYEQYF.

This chain joins TRBV2 and TRBJ2-1; perhaps TRBD2 as D (5 bases). This CDR3 spans 12 amino acids. V was cut by 7 bases and J by 6 bases, with 10 bases left in between. Per the germline V gene, CDR1 is SNHLY and CDR2 is FYNNEI. The CDR3 coding sequence is TGTGCCAGCACTAGCCCCCGCAATGAGCAGTTCTTC. Protein sequence: CASTSPRNEQFF.

This clonotype was detected many times. V and J are TRBV12-3 or TRBV12-4 and TRBJ1-2; D uncertain. V was pared by 6 bases and J by 1 base, with 12 bases between. This CDR3 region has 14 residues. This chain's CDR3 is CASSPWTDNYGYTF. CDR3 sequence (DNA): TGTGCCAGCAGCCCTTGGACGGATAACTATGGCTACACCTTC.

Ten or more counts support this clonotype. This sequence joins TRBV7-2 and TRBJ2-7; no clear D. CDR3 length equals 11 residues. The V end was cut by 5 bases, the J end by 12 bases, with 14 bases between. Germline CDR1 and CDR2: SGHTA and FQGNSA. CDR3 residues: CASSLGRFPYF. The DNA for the CDR3 is TGTGCCAGCAGCCTCGGACGGTTCCCGTACTTC.

Only a few counts were recorded for this clonotype. The V and J genes are TRBV18 and TRBJ2-5, with 9 bases lining up with TRBD2. After removal of 3 bases from V and 4 bases from J, the junction contained 6 bases not matched to a gene. The CDR3 covers 15 residues. CDR1 KGHSH and CDR2 LQKENI come from the germline V gene. The CDR3 nucleotides read TGTGCCAGCTCACCCCGAGCGGGAGGAGGAGAGACCCAGTACTTC. This gives the protein CASSPRAGGGETQYF. Full variable domain (rest looked up from reference TRBV18 and TRBJ2-5): NAGVMQNPRHLVRRRGQEARLRCSPMKGHSHVYWYRQLPEEGLKFMVYLQKENIIDESGMPKERFSAEFPKEGPSILRIQQVVRGDSAAYFCASSPRAGGGETQYFGPGTRLLVL.

The rearrangement uses TRBV2 and TRBJ1-1; tentatively, D is TRBD1 (5 bases). This CDR3 spans 13 amino acids. Germline V gene data show CDR1 as SNHLY and CDR2 as FYNNEI. Between the trimmed V and J ends, which lost 9 bases and 0 bases, there was a span of 11 bases. CDR3 in amino acids: CASRQLMNTEAFF. CDR3 DNA sequence: TGTGCCAGTCGACAGTTAATGAACACTGAAGCTTTCTTT. Combining the CDR3 with reference TRBV2 and TRBJ1-1 gives the whole variable domain EPEVTQTPSHQVTQMGQEVILRCVPISNHLYFYWYRQILGQKVEFLVSFYNNEISEKSEIFDDQFSVERPDGSNFTLKIRSTKLEDSAMYFCASRQLMNTEAFFGQGTRLTVV.

This chain links TRBV5-4 with TRBJ2-7; a possible D gene is TRBD2 (6 bases). Germline V CDR1 and CDR2: SGHNT, YYREEE (reference sequence). Deletions cut 0 bases from V and 5 bases from J, with 15 bases between. The CDR3 is 15 residues long. Here the CDR3 reads CASSLEGTRGDEQYF. The CDR3 coding sequence is TGTGCCAGCAGCTTGGAGGGTACGCGCGGGGACGAGCAGTACTTC.

This clonotype was picked up many times. The V and J genes are TRBV4-1 and TRBJ1-4; D remains ambiguous. V gave up 1 base and J gave up 5 bases, with 5 bases separating them. Germline V CDR1 and CDR2: MGHRA, YSYEKL. The CDR3 runs 13 residues. The CDR3 region has the DNA TGCGCCAGCAGCCAAGCCGGGAATGAAAAACTGTTTTTT. It encodes CASSQAGNEKLFF.

This clonotype was seen at least ten times. The V gene is TRBV7-2, the J gene TRBJ1-3; D call uncertain. This CDR3 has 15 residues. Trimming stripped 1 base from V and 0 bases from J, with 7 bases between. Germline V CDR1 and CDR2: SGHTA, FQGNSA. The CDR3, as DNA: TGTGCCAGCAGCTTAGACACGAGCTCTGGAAACACCATATATTTT. Translating it yields CASSLDTSSGNTIYF.

In this sample, this clonotype turned up many times. The gene calls are TRBV7-2 and TRBJ2-7; D is possibly TRBD1 (5 bases). CDR3 length equals 13 residues. V lost 1 base to trimming and J lost 5 bases, with 9 bases between them. CDR1 and CDR2 (germline): SGHTA, FQGNSA. This CDR3 is CASSLEGLNEQYF. The CDR3 region has the DNA TGTGCCAGCAGCTTAGAGGGGCTCAACGAGCAGTACTTC.

The table lists this clonotype with many counts. V is TRBV7-2 and J is TRBJ1-2, with D hard to call. The CDR3 covers 12 residues. Trimming pared 3 bases from V and 3 bases from J, leaving 5 bases between. The germline V gene has CDR1 SGHTA and CDR2 FQGNSA. The CDR3 here is CASSFWDYGYTF. CDR3 sequence (DNA): TGTGCCAGCAGCTTTTGGGACTATGGCTACACCTTC. Combining the CDR3 with reference TRBV7-2 and TRBJ1-2 gives the whole variable domain GAGVSQSPSNKVTEKGKDVELRCDPISGHTALYWYRQSLGQGLEFLIYFQGNSAPDKSGLPSDRFSAERTGGSVSTLTIQRTQQEDSAVYLCASSFWDYGYTFGSGTRLTVV.

This clonotype was seen a few times. The V and J genes are TRBV7-8 and TRBJ2-1, with D unclear. Germline CDR1 reads SGHVS; CDR2 reads FQNEAQ. Between the trimmed V and J ends, which lost 5 bases and 5 bases, there was a span of 22 bases. This CDR3 has 17 amino acids. The CDR3 loop reads CASSPTRWPSRDNEQFF. The CDR3 nucleotides read TGTGCCAGCAGCCCGACGCGGTGGCCCTCGCGAGACAATGAGCAGTTCTTC.

This clonotype was seen many times. This chain joins TRBV7-9 and TRBJ2-3; no firm D call. This CDR3 has 16 residues. V lost 3 bases and J lost 1, with 14 bases in between. Per germline, CDR1 SEHNR and CDR2 FQNEAQ (reference sequence). The DNA of the CDR3 is TGTGCCAGCAGCTTCTTAGTCGATAGGCGCACAGATACGCAGTATTTT. This sequence encodes CASSFLVDRRTDTQYF.

This clonotype has just a few counts. This rearrangement joins TRBV29-1 to TRBJ2-5; D remains unclear. CDR1 and CDR2 (germline): SQVTM, ANQGSEA. There are 16 residues in the CDR3. The germline V and J ends were trimmed by 0 bases and 0 bases, with 14 bases remaining between them. CDR3: CSVEDQADWYQETQYF. CDR3 nucleotide sequence: TGCAGCGTTGAAGATCAGGCAGATTGGTACCAAGAGACCCAGTACTTC. The full variable domain, its missing parts supplied by reference TRBV29-1 and TRBJ2-5, is SAVISQKPSRDICQRGTSLTIQCQVDSQVTMMFWYRQQPGQSLTLIATANQGSEATYESGFVIDKFPISRPNLTFSTLTVSNMSPEDSSIYLCSVEDQADWYQETQYFGPGTRLLVL.